This TCR beta chain derives from a study of identical twins. A few counts support this clonotype. Its antigen is as yet unknown. TCRdb recomputed calls from the 5' RACE reads with MiXCR, one row per CDR3 protein. The table lists 400,000 or so distinct CDR3 sequences, around 9.7% of them singletons. Healthy Caucasians, and only they, were the donors. Findings and limits, study-wide: Modeled out-of-frame TCR alpha sharing in monozygotic twins fell below observed levels. Among beta out-of-frame sequences, excess sharing between twins appeared weaker.

V was pared by 4 bases and J by 2 bases, with 3 bases of the junction left unmatched. This CDR3 has 14 residues. CDR1 SEHNR and CDR2 FQNEAQ come from the germline V gene (reference sequence). This clonotype was sampled from a woman aged 45 to 65 in good health. The genes are TRBV7-9 and TRBJ2-7; 9 bases match TRBD1. The source material was naive T cells sorted from blood. The CDR3 sequence: CASSSRDRAYEQYF. The CDR3 region has the DNA TGTGCCAGCAGCTCCCGGGACAGGGCCTACGAGCAGTACTTC.